The entry below describes one T cell receptor delta chain. The sample comes from a study of gamma-delta T cells after stem cell transplantation. V dropped 0 bases and J dropped 0; count of bases not matched to a gene: 4. This CDR3 spans 17 amino acids. Germline V gene lookup returns CDR1 GEAIGNYY and CDR2 EKD. TCRdb reapplied CATT to the RT-PCR reads. The sample has 1,800 or so delta-chain clones, 30% to 35% seen once. Material: gamma-delta T cells. The clonotype comes from a human donor. It is not recorded whose cells these are; they may come from a transplant donor. V and J are TRDV2 and TRDJ2; the match to TRDD3 covers 9 bases. In DNA form, the CDR3 reads TGTGCCTGTGACACCCTCACTGGGGGACCTTTGACAGCACAACTCTTCTTT. Translated: CACDTLTGGPLTAQLFF.